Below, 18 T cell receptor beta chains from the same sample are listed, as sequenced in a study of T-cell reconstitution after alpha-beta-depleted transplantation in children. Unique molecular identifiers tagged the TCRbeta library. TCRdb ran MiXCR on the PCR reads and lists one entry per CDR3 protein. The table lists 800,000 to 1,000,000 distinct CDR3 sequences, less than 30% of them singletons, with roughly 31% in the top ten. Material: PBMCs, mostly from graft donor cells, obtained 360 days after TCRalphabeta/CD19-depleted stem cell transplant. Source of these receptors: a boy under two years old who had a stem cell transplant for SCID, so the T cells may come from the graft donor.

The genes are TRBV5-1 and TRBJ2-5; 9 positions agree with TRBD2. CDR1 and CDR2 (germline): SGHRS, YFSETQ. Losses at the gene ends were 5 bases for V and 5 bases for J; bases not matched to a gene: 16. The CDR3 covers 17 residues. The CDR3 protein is CASRIRAGGPLAETQYF. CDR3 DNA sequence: TGCGCCAGCAGAATAAGGGCGGGGGGGCCTCTTGCGGAGACCCAGTACTTC. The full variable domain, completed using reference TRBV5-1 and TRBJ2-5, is KAGVTQTPRYLIKTRGQQVTLSCSPISGHRSVSWYQQTPGQGLQFLFEYFSETQRNKGNFPGRFSGRQFSNSRSEMNVSTLELGDSALYLCASRIRAGGPLAETQYFGPGTRLLVL.

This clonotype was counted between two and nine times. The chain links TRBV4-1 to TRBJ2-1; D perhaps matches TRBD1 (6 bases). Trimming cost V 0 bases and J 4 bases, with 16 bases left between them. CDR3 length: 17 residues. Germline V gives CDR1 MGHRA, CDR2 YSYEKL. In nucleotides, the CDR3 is TGCGCCAGCAGCCAAGAGGTGTCGAGACAGGCGTACAATGAGCAGTTCTTC. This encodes CASSQEVSRQAYNEQFF.

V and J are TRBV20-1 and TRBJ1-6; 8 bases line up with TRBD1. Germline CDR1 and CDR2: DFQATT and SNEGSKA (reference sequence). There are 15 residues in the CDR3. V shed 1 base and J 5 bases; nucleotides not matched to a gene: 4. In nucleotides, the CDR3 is TGCAGTGCTAGAGCTTACAGGGGGGATAATTCACCCCTCCACTTT. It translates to CSARAYRGDNSPLHF.

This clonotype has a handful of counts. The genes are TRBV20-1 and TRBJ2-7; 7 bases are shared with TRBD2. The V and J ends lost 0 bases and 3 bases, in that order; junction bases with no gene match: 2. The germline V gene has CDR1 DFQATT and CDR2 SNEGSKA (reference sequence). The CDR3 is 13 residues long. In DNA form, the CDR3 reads TGCAGTGCTAGAGACTCTAGCGGCTACGAGCAGTACTTC. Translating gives CSARDSSGYEQYF.

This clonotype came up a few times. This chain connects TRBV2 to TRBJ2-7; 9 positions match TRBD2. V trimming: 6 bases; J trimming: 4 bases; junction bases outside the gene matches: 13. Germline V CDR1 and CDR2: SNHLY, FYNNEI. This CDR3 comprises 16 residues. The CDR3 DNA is TGTGCCAGCAGATTAGCGGGGGTACCTTCTAGGTACGAGCAGTACTTC. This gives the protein CASRLAGVPSRYEQYF.

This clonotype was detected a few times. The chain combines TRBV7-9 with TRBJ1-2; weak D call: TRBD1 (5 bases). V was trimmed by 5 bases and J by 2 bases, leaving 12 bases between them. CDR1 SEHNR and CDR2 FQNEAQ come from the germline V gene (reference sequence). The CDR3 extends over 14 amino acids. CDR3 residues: CASSPQTENYGYTF. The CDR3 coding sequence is TGTGCCAGCAGCCCGCAGACAGAGAACTATGGCTACACCTTC.

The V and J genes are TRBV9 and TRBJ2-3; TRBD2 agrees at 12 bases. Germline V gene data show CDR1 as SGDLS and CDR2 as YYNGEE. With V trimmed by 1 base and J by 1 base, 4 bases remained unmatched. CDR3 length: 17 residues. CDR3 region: CASSVTTSGGRTDTQYF. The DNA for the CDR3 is TGTGCCAGCAGCGTAACGACTAGCGGGGGCCGCACAGATACGCAGTATTTT.

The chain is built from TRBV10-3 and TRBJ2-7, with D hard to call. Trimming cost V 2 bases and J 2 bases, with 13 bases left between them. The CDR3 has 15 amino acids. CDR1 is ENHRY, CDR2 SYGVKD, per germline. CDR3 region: CAISEEATPTYEQYF. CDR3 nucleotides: TGTGCCATCAGTGAGGAAGCGACACCGACCTACGAGCAGTACTTC.

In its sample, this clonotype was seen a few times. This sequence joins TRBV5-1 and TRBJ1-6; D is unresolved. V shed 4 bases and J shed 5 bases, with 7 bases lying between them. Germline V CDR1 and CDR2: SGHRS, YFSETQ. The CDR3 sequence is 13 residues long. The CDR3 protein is CASSQLHNSPLHF. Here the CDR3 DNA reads TGCGCCAGCAGCCAATTACATAATTCACCCCTCCACTTT.

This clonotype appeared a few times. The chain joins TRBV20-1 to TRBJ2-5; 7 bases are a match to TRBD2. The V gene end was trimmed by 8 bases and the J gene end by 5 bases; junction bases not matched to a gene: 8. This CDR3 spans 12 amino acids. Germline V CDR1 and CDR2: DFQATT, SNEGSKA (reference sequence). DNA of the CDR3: TGCAGTCCTCGGACTAGTTCGGAGACCCAGTACTTC. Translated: CSPRTSSETQYF.

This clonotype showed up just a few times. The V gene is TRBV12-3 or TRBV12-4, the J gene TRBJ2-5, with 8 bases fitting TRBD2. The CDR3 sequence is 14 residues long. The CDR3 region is CATQLAARQETQYF. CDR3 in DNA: TGTGCTACCCAACTAGCGGCTCGACAAGAGACCCAGTACTTC.

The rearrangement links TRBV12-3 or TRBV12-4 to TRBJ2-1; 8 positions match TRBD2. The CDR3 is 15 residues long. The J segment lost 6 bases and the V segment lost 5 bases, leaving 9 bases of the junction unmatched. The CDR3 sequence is CASSVSGEVLNEQFF. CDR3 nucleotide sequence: TGTGCCAGCAGTGTTAGCGGGGAGGTCCTCAATGAGCAGTTCTTC.

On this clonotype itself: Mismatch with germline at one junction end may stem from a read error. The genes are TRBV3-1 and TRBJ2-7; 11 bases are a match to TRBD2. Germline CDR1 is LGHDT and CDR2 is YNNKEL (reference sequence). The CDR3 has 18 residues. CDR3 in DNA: TGTGCCTGCAGCCATGACCCTCCTAGCGGGGGGATTTACTACGAGCAGTACTTC. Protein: CACSHDPPSGGIYYEQYF.

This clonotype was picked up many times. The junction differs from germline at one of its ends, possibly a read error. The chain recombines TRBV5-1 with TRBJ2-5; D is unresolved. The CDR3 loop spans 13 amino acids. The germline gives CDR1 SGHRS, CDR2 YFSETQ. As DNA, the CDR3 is TGTGCCAGCAGCTTAGTAGTGCAAGAGACCCAGTACTTC. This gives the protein CASSLVVQETQYF.

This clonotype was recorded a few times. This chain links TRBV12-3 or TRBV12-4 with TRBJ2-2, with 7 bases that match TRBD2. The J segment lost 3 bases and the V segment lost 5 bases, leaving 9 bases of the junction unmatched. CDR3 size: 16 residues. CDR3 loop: CASSAAGPTYTGELFF. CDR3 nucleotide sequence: TGTGCCAGCAGTGCAGCGGGACCGACTTACACCGGGGAGCTGTTTTTT.

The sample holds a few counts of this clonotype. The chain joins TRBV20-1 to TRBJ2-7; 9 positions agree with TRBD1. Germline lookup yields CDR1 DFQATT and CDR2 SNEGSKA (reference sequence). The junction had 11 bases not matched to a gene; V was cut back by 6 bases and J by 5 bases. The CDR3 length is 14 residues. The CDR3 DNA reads TGCAGTGCATCACGGGACAGGGAACCCCACGAGCAGTACTTC. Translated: CSASRDREPHEQYF.

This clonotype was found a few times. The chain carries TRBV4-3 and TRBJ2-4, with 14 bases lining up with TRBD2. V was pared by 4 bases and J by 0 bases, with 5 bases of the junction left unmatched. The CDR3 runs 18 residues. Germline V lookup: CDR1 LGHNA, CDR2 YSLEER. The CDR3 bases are TGCGCCAGCAGCCCCGGACTAGCGGGGGGATTAGCCAAAAACATTCAGTACTTC. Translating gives CASSPGLAGGLAKNIQYF.

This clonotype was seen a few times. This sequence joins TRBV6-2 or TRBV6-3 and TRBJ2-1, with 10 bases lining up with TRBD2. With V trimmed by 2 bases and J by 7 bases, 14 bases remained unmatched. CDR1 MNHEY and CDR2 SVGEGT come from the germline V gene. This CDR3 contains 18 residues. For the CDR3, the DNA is TGTGCCAGCAGTTACAAGGGCCGAGGAGCGGGGGGGAGAAATGAGCAGTTCTTC. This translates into CASSYKGRGAGGRNEQFF.